The 16 T cell receptor beta chains in this list originate from one sample, sequenced in a study of post-analysis software for immune sequencing data. Study-level results: Relative to controls, patients had about five TRBV segments at higher frequency, with TRBV5-6, TRBV5-1 and TRBV20-1 among these.

Antigen specificity for these receptors is unknown. TCR beta cDNA libraries had unique molecular identifiers. Using its own MiXCR run on the PCR reads, TCRdb lists one record per CDR3 protein. The sample has 740,000 or so distinct CDR3 sequences, roughly 58% seen once; the top ten hold around 4.5%. The specimen sequenced was blood. These receptors were collected from a girl aged 10 to 17 with multiple sclerosis.

The chain combines TRBV29-1 with TRBJ2-4; TRBD2 agrees at 7 bases. The end of the DNA is better explained by TRBJ2-7, so the J call may be wrong. Germline V gene lookup returns CDR1 SQVTM and CDR2 ANQGSEA. This CDR3 is built from 15 residues. The chain's CDR3 is CSVVPNWGTTYEQYF. CDR3 bases: TGCAGCGTTGTACCGAATTGGGGGACTACCTACGAGCAGTACTTC.

The chain carries TRBV7-2 and TRBJ2-4; TRBD1 matches 7 bases. The CDR3 covers 16 residues. Unmatched junction bases numbered 20, after V lost 5 bases and J lost 13 bases. Germline CDR1 is SGHTA and CDR2 is FQGNSA. The CDR3 region is CASSHPPEGGWGEQYF. The CDR3 bases are TGTGCCAGCAGCCATCCGCCCGAAGGGGGCTGGGGAGAGCAGTACTTC.

The rearrangement links TRBV5-1 to TRBJ1-2; D is ambiguous. Deletions cut 0 bases from V and 3 bases from J, with 6 bases between. The CDR3 covers 13 residues. Per the germline V gene, CDR1 is SGHRS and CDR2 is YFSETQ. DNA of the CDR3: TGCGCCAGCAGCTTGGGTTACGACTATGGCTACACCTTC. Residues: CASSLGYDYGYTF.

The chain carries TRBV12-3 or TRBV12-4 and TRBJ2-5; D is ambiguous. The DNA matches TRBJ2-7 better at its end, which makes the J call doubtful. This CDR3 has 15 residues. The CDR3 sequence is CASSLGTLPRFEQYF. The CDR3 bases are TGTGCCAGCAGTTTAGGGACCCTCCCCCGGTTCGAGCAGTACTTC.

The chain carries TRBV29-1 and TRBJ2-1; 10 bases map to TRBD2. With V trimmed by 5 bases and J by 14 bases, 18 bases remained unmatched. Germline V CDR1 and CDR2: SQVTM, ANQGSEA. The CDR3 is made up of 15 amino acids. This CDR3 is CSVTSLAGVLPNKFF. The CDR3 bases are TGCAGCGTTACCTCTCTAGCGGGAGTTTTACCCAACAAGTTCTTC.

This chain uses TRBV28 with TRBJ2-7; TRBD2 agrees at 13 bases. J was trimmed by 6 bases and V by 8 bases; bases with no gene match: 16. Looked up from germline, CDR1 is MDHEN and CDR2 is SYDVKM. CDR3 size: 17 residues. CDR3 sequence: CASGSGTSGIGGSEQYF. CDR3 nucleotides: TGTGCCAGCGGATCCGGGACTAGCGGGATCGGAGGGAGCGAGCAGTACTTC.

The chain is built from TRBV7-9 and TRBJ2-1; D is undetermined. The germline V gene encodes CDR1 SEHNR and CDR2 FQNEAQ (reference sequence). Deletions cut 0 bases from V and 7 bases from J, with 10 bases between. The length of the CDR3 is 14 residues. CDR3 coding DNA: TGTGCCAGCAGCTTAGCCACTGCCGTGAATGAGCAGTTCTTC. It encodes CASSLATAVNEQFF.

The genes are TRBV6-2 or TRBV6-3 and TRBJ2-5; 8 nucleotides match TRBD1. CDR3 length: 15 residues. Germline V gene sequence: CDR1 MNHEY, CDR2 SVGEGT. J was trimmed by 4 bases and V by 2 bases; bases with no gene match: 6. The DNA of the CDR3 is TGTGCCAGCAGTTACCCGGACAGGGAACGAGAGACCCAGTACTTC. Amino acids: CASSYPDRERETQYF.

V is TRBV20-1 and J is TRBJ2-4, with a weak D call TRBD2 (6 bases). The CDR3 loop spans 13 amino acids. Germline V lookup: CDR1 DFQATT, CDR2 SNEGSKA (reference sequence). Trimming pared 3 bases from V and 3 bases from J, leaving 9 bases between. CDR3 sequence: CSASPGSKNIQYF. The CDR3 DNA sequence: TGCAGTGCTAGTCCCGGGAGCAAAAACATTCAGTACTTC.

For the CDR3, the DNA is TGCAGCGTTGAAGATTGGGGATCGAGAGAATATCGGGGAGAGACCCAGTACTTC. Amino acid sequence: CSVEDWGSREYRGETQYF. The gene calls are TRBV29-1 and TRBJ2-5; D might be TRBD2 (5 bases). Germline V gives CDR1 SQVTM, CDR2 ANQGSEA. The CDR3 consists of 18 residues. V was shortened by 0 bases and J by 4 bases, with 24 bases between the two germline ends.

This clonotype was counted at least ten times. This chain connects TRBV6-6 to TRBJ2-5; D not resolved. CDR3 length equals 11 residues. Germline V CDR1 and CDR2: MNHNY, SVGAGI (reference sequence). The V gene lost 5 bases and the J gene lost 3 bases, with 4 bases spanning the gap. CDR3 protein: CASSTKETQYF. CDR3 sequence (DNA): TGTGCCAGCAGTACAAAAGAGACCCAGTACTTC.

The rearrangement uses TRBV12-5 and TRBJ2-2, with TRBD2 matching over 12 bases. The junction had 13 bases not matched to a gene; V was cut back by 2 bases and J by 3 bases. The CDR3 has 20 residues. Germline V gives CDR1 LGHNT, CDR2 FRNRAP. The CDR3 reads CASGLYPGLAGLRDTGELFF. The CDR3 DNA sequence: TGTGCTAGTGGTTTGTACCCGGGACTAGCGGGTCTACGGGACACCGGGGAGCTGTTTTTT.

The chain couples TRBV29-1 to TRBJ1-1, with D unclear. Trimming took off 7 bases at V and 1 base at J, with 10 bases between the two ends. Germline CDR1 is SQVTM and CDR2 is ANQGSEA. The CDR3 has 12 residues. The CDR3 DNA reads as TGCAGCGCCTCGACGCGGAACACTGAAGCTTTCTTT. Translated, it gives CSASTRNTEAFF.

The rearrangement uses TRBV29-1 and TRBJ2-7, with TRBD2 matching over 10 bases. Germline loops: CDR1 SQVTM, CDR2 ANQGSEA. V shed 4 bases and J 7 bases; nucleotides not matched to a gene: 7. The CDR3 extends over 13 amino acids. The CDR3 sequence is CSVVAGGGNEQYF. Here the CDR3 DNA reads TGCAGCGTTGTAGCGGGAGGAGGGAATGAGCAGTACTTC.

V and J are TRBV6-6 and TRBJ2-7; 9 nucleotides match TRBD2. Germline CDR1 and CDR2: MNHNY and SVGAGI (reference sequence). This CDR3 has 15 amino acids. J lost 4 bases, V lost 2 bases, and 6 bases had no gene match. CDR3 coding DNA: TGTGCCAGCAGTTACCCGAGCGGGGGGAAATACGAGCAGTACTTC. Residues: CASSYPSGGKYEQYF.

This clonotype was counted a few times. The V gene is TRBV6-5, the J gene TRBJ2-7; 10 bases are shared with TRBD1. From germline, CDR1 is MNHEY and CDR2 SVGAGI. The CDR3 spans 13 residues. V gave up 6 bases and J gave up 6 bases; unmatched junction bases: 5. The CDR3 loop reads CASRPGTGVEQYF. The CDR3 DNA reads TGTGCCAGCAGGCCCGGGACAGGGGTCGAGCAGTACTTC.